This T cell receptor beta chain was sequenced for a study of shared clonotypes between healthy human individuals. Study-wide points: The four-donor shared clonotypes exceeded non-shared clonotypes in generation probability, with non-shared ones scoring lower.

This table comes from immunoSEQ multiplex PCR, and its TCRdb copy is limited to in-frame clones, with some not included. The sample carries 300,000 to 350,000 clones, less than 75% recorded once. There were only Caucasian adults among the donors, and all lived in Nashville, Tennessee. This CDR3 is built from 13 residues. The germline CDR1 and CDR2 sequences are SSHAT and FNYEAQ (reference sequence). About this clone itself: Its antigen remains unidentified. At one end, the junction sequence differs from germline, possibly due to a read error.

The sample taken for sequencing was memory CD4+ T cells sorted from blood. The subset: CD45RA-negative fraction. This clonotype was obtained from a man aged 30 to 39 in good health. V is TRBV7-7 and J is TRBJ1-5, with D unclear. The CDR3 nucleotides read TGTGCTAGCAGCCCACTCCTCGGACAGCCCCAGCATTTT. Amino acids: CASSPLLGQPQHF.